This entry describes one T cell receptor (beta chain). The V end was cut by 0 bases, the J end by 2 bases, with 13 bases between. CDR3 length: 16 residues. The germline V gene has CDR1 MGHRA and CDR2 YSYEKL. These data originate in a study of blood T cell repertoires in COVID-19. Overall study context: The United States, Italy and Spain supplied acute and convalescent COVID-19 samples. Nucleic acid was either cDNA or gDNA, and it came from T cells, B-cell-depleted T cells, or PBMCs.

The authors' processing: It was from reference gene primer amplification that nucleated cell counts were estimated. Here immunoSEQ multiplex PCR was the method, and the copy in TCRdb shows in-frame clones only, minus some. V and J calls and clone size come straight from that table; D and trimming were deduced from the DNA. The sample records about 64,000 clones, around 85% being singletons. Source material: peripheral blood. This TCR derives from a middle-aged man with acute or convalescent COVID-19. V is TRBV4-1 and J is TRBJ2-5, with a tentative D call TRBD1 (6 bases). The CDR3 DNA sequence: TGCGCCAGCAGCCAAGATATAGGGGGTGGACAAGAGACCCAGTACTTC. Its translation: CASSQDIGGGQETQYF.